A selection of T cell receptor beta chains follows, all from one sample in a study of cytomegalovirus exposure and HLA in healthy donors. TCRdb's table, derived via immunoSEQ multiplex PCR, lists solely in-frame clones and lacks some. The sample carries about 120,000 clones, roughly four fifths recorded once. Sequencing was performed on PBMCs. The receptors originated from a woman younger than 45 in good health and CMV-seropositive. Both conserved end residues are part of each CDR3. A D gene is named only where the DNA matches it firmly. Clone size, where shown, is once, few, many, or a class for clones that have expanded.

CDR3nt: TGTGCCAGCAGCTTGGGGGGTAGCGGGGCTAACACAGATACGCAGTATTTT
CDR3aa: CASSLGGSGANTDTQYF
abundance: -
j_gene: TRBJ2-3
d_gene: TRBD2
v_gene: TRBV5-4

CDR3nt: TGTGCCAGCAGCCAGGGTCATCAGGGGGAGACCCAGTACTTC
CDR3aa: CASSQGHQGETQYF
abundance: few
j_gene: TRBJ2-5
d_gene: -
v_gene: TRBV7-9

CDR3nt: TGTGCCAGCAGTCCAGGACAGGGAGGAAAGTTCTTC
CDR3aa: CASSPGQGGKFF
abundance: -
j_gene: TRBJ2-1
d_gene: TRBD1
v_gene: TRBV28